Following are 25 T cell receptor beta chains from one sample sequenced in a study of CD8 T cells in ankylosing spondylitis. TCRdb independently ran MiXCR on the 5' RACE reads; one entry per CDR3 protein. Among around 300,000 distinct CDR3 sequences, roughly 11% were seen once, and the ten largest hold about 10%. The sample taken for sequencing was blood, either unsorted or a sorted T cell fraction (not recorded which). The origin of the receptors is a female donor with ankylosing spondylitis or in good health (not recorded which).

Concerning this clonotype: A clone one base away is much larger, so this may be a read error. The chain joins TRBV20-1 to TRBJ2-5, with D unclear. From germline, CDR1 is DFQATT and CDR2 SNEGSKA (reference sequence). Trimming cost V 8 bases and J 1 base, with 11 bases left between them. CDR3 length: 12 amino acids. The CDR3 coding sequence is TGCAGTCAACGGTACGTCCAAGAGACCCAGTACTTC. Amino acids: CSQRYVQETQYF.

The chain joins TRBV3-1 to TRBJ2-5; D is unresolved. The CDR3 loop spans 15 amino acids. Trimming removed 0 bases at V and 5 bases at J, with 13 bases between. Germline CDR1 LGHDT, CDR2 YNNKEL (reference sequence). CDR3 sequence: CASSQDRATGETQYF. The CDR3 coding sequence is TGTGCCAGCAGCCAAGATCGAGCCACCGGCGAGACCCAGTACTTC.

This clonotype was counted ten times or more. V gene TRBV20-1 combines with J gene TRBJ2-3; the match to TRBD2 covers 7 bases. The CDR3 loop spans 14 amino acids. The junction had 6 bases not matched to a gene; V was cut back by 4 bases and J by 2 bases. Germline lookup yields CDR1 DFQATT and CDR2 SNEGSKA (reference sequence). The CDR3 spells CSAKRGTATDTQYF. For the CDR3, the DNA is TGCAGTGCTAAGCGGGGAACGGCCACAGATACGCAGTATTTT.

This clonotype was seen many times. J is TRBJ1-5 and V is TRBV12-3 or TRBV12-4; D is uncertain. The CDR3 spans 13 residues. V was clipped by 3 bases and J by 6 bases, with 9 bases between them. This CDR3 reads CASSFIEAQPQHF. CDR3 DNA sequence: TGTGCCAGCAGTTTTATTGAGGCTCAGCCCCAGCATTTT.

The chain combines TRBV2 with TRBJ1-5; D is uncertain. This CDR3 is built from 14 residues. V was pared by 1 base and J by 0 bases, with 4 bases between. From germline, CDR1 is SNHLY and CDR2 FYNNEI. DNA of the CDR3: TGTGCCAGCAGTGAAGAACATAGCAATCAGCCCCAGCATTTT. Its protein product is CASSEEHSNQPQHF.

This clonotype was recorded many times. The chain recombines TRBV29-1 with TRBJ2-5, with TRBD1 as a possible D gene (5 bases). Between the trimmed V and J ends, which lost 2 bases and 1 base, there was a span of 17 bases. CDR1 is SQVTM, CDR2 ANQGSEA, per germline. The CDR3 sequence is 16 residues long. CDR3 protein: CSVELGLRQTQETQYF. As DNA, the CDR3 is TGCAGCGTTGAATTAGGGCTTAGACAGACCCAAGAGACCCAGTACTTC.

This clonotype was seen many times. The chain combines TRBV5-6 with TRBJ2-1; the D gene is possibly TRBD1 (7 bases). V lost 2 bases to trimming and J lost 12 bases, with 21 bases between them. Per germline, CDR1 SGHDT and CDR2 YYEEEE. The CDR3 has 15 amino acids. The CDR3 reads CASSLEQGGTMRQFF. The CDR3 DNA is TGTGCCAGCAGCTTAGAGCAGGGGGGTACAATGAGGCAGTTCTTC. Based on the CDR3 plus reference TRBV5-6 and TRBJ2-1, the full variable domain is DAGVTQSPTHLIKTRGQQVTLRCSPKSGHDTVSWYQQALGQGPQFIFQYYEEEERQRGNFPDRFSGHQFPNYSSELNVNALLLGDSALYLCASSLEQGGTMRQFFGPGTRLTVL.

This clonotype was observed a handful of times. The gene calls are TRBV6-2 or TRBV6-3 and TRBJ2-5; D possibly corresponds to TRBD2 (5 bases). The V end was cut by 5 bases, the J end by 0 bases, with 10 bases between. In germline, CDR1 is MNHEY, CDR2 SVGEGT. This CDR3 region has 14 residues. CDR3 in DNA: TGTGCCAGCAGTCTGACTATCGACCAAGAGACCCAGTACTTC. Its translation: CASSLTIDQETQYF.

Ten or more counts support this clonotype. V usage is TRBV2 and J usage is TRBJ2-1; the D gene is possibly TRBD1 (5 bases). CDR1 is SNHLY, CDR2 FYNNEI, per germline. This CDR3 has 15 amino acids. V was shortened by 7 bases and J by 4 bases, with 17 bases between the two germline ends. CDR3 amino acids: CASTQKPDSYNEQFF. The CDR3 nucleotides read TGTGCCAGCACACAAAAGCCCGACAGTTACAATGAGCAGTTCTTC.

At least ten counts were recorded for this clonotype. The chain uses TRBV5-4 and TRBJ1-5; 9 nucleotides agree with TRBD1. Germline V gene sequence: CDR1 SGHNT, CDR2 YYREEE (reference sequence). V lost 3 bases, J lost 0 bases, and 13 bases stayed unmatched. The CDR3 extends over 19 amino acids. In nucleotides, the CDR3 is TGTGCCAGCAGCTCCCTACTGCGGGACAGGGTAAATAGCAATCAGCCCCAGCATTTT. This sequence encodes CASSSLLRDRVNSNQPQHF. The whole variable domain, remainder taken from reference TRBV5-4 and TRBJ1-5, is ETGVTQSPTHLIKTRGQQVTLRCSSQSGHNTVSWYQQALGQGPQFIFQYYREEENGRGNFPPRFSGLQFPNYSSELNVNALELDDSALYLCASSSLLRDRVNSNQPQHFGDGTRLSIL.

This clonotype was seen at least ten times. J is TRBJ2-1 and V is TRBV7-9; no clear D gene. The germline V gene encodes CDR1 SEHNR and CDR2 FQNEAQ (reference sequence). With 5 bases removed from V and 7 bases from J, the gap between germline ends came to 6 bases. The length of the CDR3 is 11 residues. CDR3 loop: CASSPQNEQFF. CDR3 coding DNA: TGTGCCAGCAGCCCTCAAAATGAGCAGTTCTTC.

The chain combines TRBV2 with TRBJ2-3, with TRBD2 matching over 9 bases. There are 18 residues in the CDR3. Germline lookup yields CDR1 SNHLY and CDR2 FYNNEI. V lost 6 bases to trimming and J lost 1 base; unmatched junction nucleotides: 14. As DNA, the CDR3 is TGTGCCAGCAGCTGTGGGTCTAGCGGGGACCCTCGCACAGATACGCAGTATTTT. Its protein is CASSCGSSGDPRTDTQYF.

This clonotype was seen at least ten times. This rearrangement joins TRBV7-9 to TRBJ1-1; the D is unclear. V lost 5 bases and J lost 7, with 14 bases in between. Germline V gives CDR1 SEHNR, CDR2 FQNEAQ (reference sequence). CDR3 length equals 13 residues. The CDR3 spells CASSATSRHEAFF. The CDR3 nucleotides are TGTGCCAGCAGCGCCACCTCCAGGCATGAAGCTTTCTTT. Based on the CDR3 plus reference TRBV7-9 and TRBJ1-1, the full variable domain is DTGVSQNPRHKITKRGQNVTFRCDPISEHNRLYWYRQTLGQGPEFLTYFQNEAQLEKSRLLSDRFSAERPKGSFSTLEIQRTEQGDSAMYLCASSATSRHEAFFGQGTRLTVV.

V gene TRBV10-1 combines with J gene TRBJ2-7; 9 bases agree with TRBD2. Germline trimming cut 10 bases from V and 3 bases from J; bases unmatched to any gene: 7. The CDR3 spans 13 residues. Germline loops: CDR1 WNHNN, CDR2 SYGVQD (reference sequence). CDR3 region: CATRDSGSYEQYF. CDR3 DNA: TGCGCCACCCGGGATAGCGGGAGCTACGAGCAGTACTTC.

This chain connects TRBV29-1 to TRBJ2-1, with a tentative D call TRBD1 (6 bases). V shed 1 base and J shed 3 bases, with 22 bases lying between them. The CDR3 spans 18 residues. Germline V CDR1 and CDR2: SQVTM, ANQGSEA. The CDR3 sequence is CSVEGITGQQTYYNEQFF. CDR3 nucleotide sequence: TGCAGCGTTGAAGGGATAACAGGGCAGCAAACCTACTACAATGAGCAGTTCTTC.

This clonotype was counted a few times. The J gene is TRBJ2-1, the V gene TRBV28, with 13 bases lining up with TRBD2. The CDR3 consists of 16 residues. V gave up 2 bases and J gave up 5 bases; unmatched junction bases: 3. Germline V gives CDR1 MDHEN, CDR2 SYDVKM. The CDR3 DNA is TGTGCCAGCAGTTTACTGGGACTAGCGGGGCACAATGAGCAGTTCTTC. This translates into CASSLLGLAGHNEQFF. The complete variable domain, with remaining parts taken from reference TRBV28 and TRBJ2-1, reads DVKVTQSSRYLVKRTGEKVFLECVQDMDHENMFWYRQDPGLGLRLIYFSYDVKMKEKGDIPEGYSVSREKKERFSLILESASTNQTSMYLCASSLLGLAGHNEQFFGPGTRLTVL.

This clonotype turned up a few times. This rearrangement joins TRBV15 to TRBJ1-6, with 7 bases fitting TRBD1. With V trimmed by 7 bases and J by 8 bases, 17 bases remained unmatched. Germline CDR1 LNHNV, CDR2 YYDKDF (reference sequence). CDR3 size: 17 residues. The CDR3 is CATNEKDRSSGYSPLHF. The CDR3 DNA is TGTGCCACCAATGAGAAGGACAGGTCGTCGGGTTATTCACCCCTCCACTTT.

This clonotype was picked up many times. The genes are TRBV20-1 and TRBJ2-7, with D perhaps matching TRBD2 (5 bases). Trimming stripped 2 bases from V and 3 bases from J, with 8 bases between. Per the germline V gene, CDR1 is DFQATT and CDR2 is SNEGSKA (reference sequence). The CDR3 runs 12 residues. The chain's CDR3 is CSARPRDYEQYF. CDR3 coding DNA: TGCAGTGCTAGACCCCGGGACTACGAGCAGTACTTC.

This clonotype was recorded many times. The chain is built from TRBV7-2 and TRBJ2-3; D gene unclear. The V and J ends lost 5 bases and 3 bases respectively, with 6 bases between them. Germline V gene data show CDR1 as SGHTA and CDR2 as FQGNSA. The CDR3 extends over 12 amino acids. CDR3 in amino acids: CASSKYTDTQYF. In DNA, the CDR3 is TGTGCCAGCAGCAAGTATACAGATACGCAGTATTTT.

In this sample, this clonotype turned up many times. V and J are TRBV3-1 and TRBJ2-5; 9 bases map to TRBD1. Germline assignment: CDR1 LGHDT and CDR2 YNNKEL (reference sequence). The J segment lost 6 bases and the V segment lost 1 base, leaving 6 bases of the junction unmatched. CDR3 length: 15 residues. The CDR3 loop is CASSQGGQGWKTQYF. As DNA, the CDR3 is TGTGCCAGCAGCCAAGGCGGACAGGGGTGGAAGACCCAGTACTTC.

In its sample, this clonotype was seen many times. The chain has TRBV20-1 and TRBJ2-3, with 7 bases fitting TRBD2. CDR1 and CDR2 (germline): DFQATT, SNEGSKA (reference sequence). There are 13 residues in the CDR3. The CDR3 here is CSARGDYTDTQYF. CDR3 DNA: TGCTCCGCCCGGGGGGACTACACAGATACGCAGTATTTT.

This clonotype appeared many times. This sequence joins TRBV20-1 and TRBJ1-5, with D hard to call. Germline V CDR1 and CDR2: DFQATT, SNEGSKA (reference sequence). There are 14 residues in the CDR3. V shed 3 bases and J shed 0 bases, with 9 bases lying between them. CDR3 DNA sequence: TGCAGTGCTAGTGGAGTCACTAGCAATCAGCCCCAGCATTTT. Its translation is CSASGVTSNQPQHF.

This clonotype occurred many times. This chain joins TRBV5-1 and TRBJ2-7; TRBD1 is a possible D gene (6 bases). CDR1 is SGHRS, CDR2 YFSETQ, per germline. The CDR3 loop spans 15 amino acids. Trimming stripped 0 bases from V and 4 bases from J, with 14 bases between. The CDR3 loop is CASSLAGGGGYEQYF. The CDR3 DNA reads as TGCGCCAGCAGCTTGGCCGGTGGGGGCGGTTACGAGCAGTACTTC.

This clonotype was counted only a few times. The chain has TRBV4-2 and TRBJ1-3; D gene unclear. Germline CDR1 reads LGHNA; CDR2 reads YNFKEQ. This CDR3 is built from 14 residues. V lost 0 bases to trimming and J lost 5 bases, with 8 bases between them. CDR3 in amino acids: CASSQDLERNTIYF. The CDR3 DNA follows: TGTGCCAGCAGCCAAGACCTGGAAAGAAACACCATATATTTT.

The chain recombines TRBV20-1 with TRBJ2-7, with TRBD1 as a possible D gene (5 bases). Germline loops: CDR1 DFQATT, CDR2 SNEGSKA (reference sequence). The CDR3 sequence is 14 residues long. V gave up 2 bases and J gave up 0 bases, with 11 bases separating them. The CDR3, as DNA: TGCAGTGCTAGAAGGGGTTCAAGCTCCTACGAGCAGTACTTC. This codes for CSARRGSSSYEQYF.